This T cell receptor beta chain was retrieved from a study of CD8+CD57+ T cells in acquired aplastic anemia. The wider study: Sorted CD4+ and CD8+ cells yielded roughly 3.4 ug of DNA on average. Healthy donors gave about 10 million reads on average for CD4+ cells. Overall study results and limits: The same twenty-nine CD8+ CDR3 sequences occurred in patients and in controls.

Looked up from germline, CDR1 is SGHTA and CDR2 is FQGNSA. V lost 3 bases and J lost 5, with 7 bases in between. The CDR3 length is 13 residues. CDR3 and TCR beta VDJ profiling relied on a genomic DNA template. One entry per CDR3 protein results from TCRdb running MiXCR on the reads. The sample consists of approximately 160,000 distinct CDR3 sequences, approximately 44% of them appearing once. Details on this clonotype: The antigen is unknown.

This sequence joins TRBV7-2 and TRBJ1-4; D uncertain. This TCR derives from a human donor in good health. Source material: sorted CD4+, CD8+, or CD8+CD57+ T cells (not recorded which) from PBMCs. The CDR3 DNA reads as TGTGCCAGCAGCTTCGGCAGCAATGAAAAACTGTTTTTT. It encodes CASSFGSNEKLFF.